The entry that follows covers one T cell receptor beta chain sequence. Its antigen remains unknown. Germline and junction disagree at one end, which may indicate a read error. This sample was included in a study of Graves' ophthalmopathy and Graves' hyperthyroidism. Study-wide results and limits: Sensitivity reached 87.88% and specificity 81.08% for a 13-signature model separating ophthalmopathy from stable hyperthyroidism.

The CDR3 spans 13 residues. CDR3 regions of TCR beta were amplified from RNA transcripts. A first-round RT-PCR used HTBI primers, followed by a second-round multiplex PCR. TCRdb itself ran the multiplex PCR reads through MiXCR, one entry per CDR3 protein. Of about 200,000 distinct CDR3 sequences listed, around 28% were seen once; the top ten hold about 8.2%. A duration under 3 months, NOSPECS ≥4, CAS ≥3 and moderate-to-severe activity characterized the donors with ophthalmopathy. The origin of this receptor is a man between 50 and 59 years old with Graves' ophthalmopathy. The chain has TRBV12-3 or TRBV12-4 and TRBJ1-1, with 7 bases lining up with TRBD1. Sequences were obtained from peripheral blood. The CDR3 loop reads CASTLTGNAEAFF. Here the CDR3 DNA reads TGTGCCAGCACCCTGACAGGGAACGCTGAAGCTTTCTTT.